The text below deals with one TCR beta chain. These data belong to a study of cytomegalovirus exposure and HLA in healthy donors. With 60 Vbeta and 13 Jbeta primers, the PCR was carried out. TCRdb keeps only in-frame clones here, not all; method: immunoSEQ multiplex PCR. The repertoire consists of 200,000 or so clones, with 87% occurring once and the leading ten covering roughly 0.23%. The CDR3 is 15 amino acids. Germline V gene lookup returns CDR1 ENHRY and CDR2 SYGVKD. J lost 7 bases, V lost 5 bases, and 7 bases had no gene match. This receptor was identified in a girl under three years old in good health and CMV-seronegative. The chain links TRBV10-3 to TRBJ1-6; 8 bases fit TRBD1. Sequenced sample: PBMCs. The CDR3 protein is CAISHSGQGNSPLHF. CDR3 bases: TGTGCCATCAGTCACAGCGGACAGGGAAATTCACCCCTCCACTTT.